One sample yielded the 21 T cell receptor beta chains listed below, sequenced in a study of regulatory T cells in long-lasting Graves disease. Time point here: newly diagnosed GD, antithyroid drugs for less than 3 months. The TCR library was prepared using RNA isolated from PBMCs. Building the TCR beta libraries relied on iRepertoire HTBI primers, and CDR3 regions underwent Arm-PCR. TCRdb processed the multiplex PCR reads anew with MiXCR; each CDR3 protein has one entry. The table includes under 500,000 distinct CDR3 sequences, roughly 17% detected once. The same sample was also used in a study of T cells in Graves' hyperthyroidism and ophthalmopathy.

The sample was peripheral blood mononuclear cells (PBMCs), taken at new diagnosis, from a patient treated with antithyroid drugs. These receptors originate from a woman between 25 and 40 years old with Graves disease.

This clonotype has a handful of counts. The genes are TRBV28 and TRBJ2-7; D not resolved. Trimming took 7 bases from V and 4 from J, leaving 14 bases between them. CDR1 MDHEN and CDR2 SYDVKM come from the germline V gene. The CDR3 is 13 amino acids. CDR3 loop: CASKKTSPYEQYF. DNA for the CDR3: TGTGCCAGCAAAAAAACCTCACCGTACGAGCAGTACTTC.

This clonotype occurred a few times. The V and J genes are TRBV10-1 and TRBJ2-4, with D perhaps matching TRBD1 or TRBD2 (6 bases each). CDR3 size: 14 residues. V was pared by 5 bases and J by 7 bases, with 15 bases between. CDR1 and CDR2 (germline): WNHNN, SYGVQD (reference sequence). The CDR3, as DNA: TGCGCCAGCAGTCCACAGGGTGGAGGGAACATTCAGTACTTC. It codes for CASSPQGGGNIQYF.

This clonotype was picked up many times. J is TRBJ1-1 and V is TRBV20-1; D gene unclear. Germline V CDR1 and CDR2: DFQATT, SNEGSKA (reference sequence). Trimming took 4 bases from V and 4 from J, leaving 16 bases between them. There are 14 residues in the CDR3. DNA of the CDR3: TGCAGTGCTAAGGACGACCGGGCTAGCACTGAAGCTTTCTTT. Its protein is CSAKDDRASTEAFF.

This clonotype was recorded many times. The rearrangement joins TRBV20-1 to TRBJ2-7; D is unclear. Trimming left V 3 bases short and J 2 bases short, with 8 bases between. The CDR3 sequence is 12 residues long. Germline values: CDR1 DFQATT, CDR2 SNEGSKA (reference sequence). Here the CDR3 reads CSARGRTYEQYF. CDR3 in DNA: TGCAGTGCTAGGGGCAGAACCTACGAGCAGTACTTC.

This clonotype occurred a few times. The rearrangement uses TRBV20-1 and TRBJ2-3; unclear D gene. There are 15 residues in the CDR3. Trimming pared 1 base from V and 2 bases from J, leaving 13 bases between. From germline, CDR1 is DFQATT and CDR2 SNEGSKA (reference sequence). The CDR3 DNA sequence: TGCAGTGCTAGAGGGCACTCGATCTTCACAGATACGCAGTATTTT. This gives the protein CSARGHSIFTDTQYF.

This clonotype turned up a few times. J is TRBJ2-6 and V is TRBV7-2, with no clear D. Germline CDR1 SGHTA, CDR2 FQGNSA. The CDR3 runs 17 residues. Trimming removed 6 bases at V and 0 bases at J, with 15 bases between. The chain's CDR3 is CASRSVSRVSGANVLTF. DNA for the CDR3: TGTGCCAGCAGATCCGTGTCCCGGGTCTCTGGGGCCAACGTCCTGACTTTC. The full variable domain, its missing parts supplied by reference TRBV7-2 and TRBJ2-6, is GAGVSQSPSNKVTEKGKDVELRCDPISGHTALYWYRQSLGQGLEFLIYFQGNSAPDKSGLPSDRFSAERTGGSVSTLTIQRTQQEDSAVYLCASRSVSRVSGANVLTFGAGSRLTVL.

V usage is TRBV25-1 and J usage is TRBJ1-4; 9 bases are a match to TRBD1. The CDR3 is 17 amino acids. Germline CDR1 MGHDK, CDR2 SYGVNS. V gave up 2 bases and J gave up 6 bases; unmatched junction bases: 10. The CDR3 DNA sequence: TGTGCCAGCAGTGAAGGGGCTGGGCGGACAGGGGATGAAAAACTGTTTTTT. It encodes CASSEGAGRTGDEKLFF.

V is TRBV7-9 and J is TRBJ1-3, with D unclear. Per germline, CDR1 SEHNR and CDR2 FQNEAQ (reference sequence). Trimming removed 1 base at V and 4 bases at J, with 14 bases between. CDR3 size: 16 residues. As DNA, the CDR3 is TGTGCCAGCAGCTTAGACCCGGTCCGGACCGGAAACACCATATATTTT. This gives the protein CASSLDPVRTGNTIYF.

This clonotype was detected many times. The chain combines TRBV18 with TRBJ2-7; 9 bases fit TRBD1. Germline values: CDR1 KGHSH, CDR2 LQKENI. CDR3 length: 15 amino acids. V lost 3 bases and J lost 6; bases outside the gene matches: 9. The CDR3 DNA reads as TGTGCCAGCTCACCCACGGGACAGGGTGATGTCGAGCAGTACTTC. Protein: CASSPTGQGDVEQYF. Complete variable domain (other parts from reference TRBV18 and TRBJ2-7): NAGVMQNPRHLVRRRGQEARLRCSPMKGHSHVYWYRQLPEEGLKFMVYLQKENIIDESGMPKERFSAEFPKEGPSILRIQQVVRGDSAAYFCASSPTGQGDVEQYFGPGTRLTVT.

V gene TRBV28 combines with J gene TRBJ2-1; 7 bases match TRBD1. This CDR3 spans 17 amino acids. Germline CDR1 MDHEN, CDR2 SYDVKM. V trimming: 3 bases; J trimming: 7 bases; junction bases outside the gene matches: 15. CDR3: CASSFPSTGPGVNEQFF. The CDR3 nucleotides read TGTGCCAGCAGTTTCCCCTCGACAGGGCCCGGGGTAAATGAGCAGTTCTTC.

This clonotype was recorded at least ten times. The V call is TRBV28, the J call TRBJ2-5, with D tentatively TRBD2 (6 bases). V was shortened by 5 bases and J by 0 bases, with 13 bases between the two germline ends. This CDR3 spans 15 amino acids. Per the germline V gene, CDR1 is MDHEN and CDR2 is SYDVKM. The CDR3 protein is CASSKRDWNQETQYF. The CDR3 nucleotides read TGTGCCAGCAGTAAACGGGACTGGAACCAAGAGACCCAGTACTTC.

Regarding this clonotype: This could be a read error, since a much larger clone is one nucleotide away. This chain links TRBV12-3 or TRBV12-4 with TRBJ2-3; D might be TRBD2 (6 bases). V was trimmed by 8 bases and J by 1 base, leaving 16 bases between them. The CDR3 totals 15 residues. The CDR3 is CASCSSVTGTDTQYF. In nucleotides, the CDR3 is TGTGCCAGCTGCTCTAGCGTGACGGGCACAGATACGCAGTATTTT.

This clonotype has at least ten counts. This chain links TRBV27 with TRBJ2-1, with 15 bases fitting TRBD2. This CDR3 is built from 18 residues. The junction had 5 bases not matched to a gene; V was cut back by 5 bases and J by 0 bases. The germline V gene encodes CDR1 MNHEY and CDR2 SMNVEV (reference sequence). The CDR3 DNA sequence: TGTGCCAGCAGTGTGGGACTAGCGGGAGGCCGCTCCTACAATGAGCAGTTCTTC. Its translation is CASSVGLAGGRSYNEQFF.

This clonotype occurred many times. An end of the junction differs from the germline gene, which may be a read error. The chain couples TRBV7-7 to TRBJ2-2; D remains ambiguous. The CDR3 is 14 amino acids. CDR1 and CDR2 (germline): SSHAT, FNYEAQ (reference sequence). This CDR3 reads CASSWSGNTGELFF. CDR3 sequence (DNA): TGTGCTAGCAGCTGGTCCGGGAACACCGGGGAGCTGTTTTTT.

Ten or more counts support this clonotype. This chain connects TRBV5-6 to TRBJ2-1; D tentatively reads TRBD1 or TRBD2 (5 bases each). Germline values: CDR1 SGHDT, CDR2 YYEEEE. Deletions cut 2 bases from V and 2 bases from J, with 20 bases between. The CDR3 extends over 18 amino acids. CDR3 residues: CASSLLRLGTSPYNEQFF. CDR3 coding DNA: TGTGCCAGCAGCTTACTTAGGCTAGGGACCTCACCCTACAATGAGCAGTTCTTC.

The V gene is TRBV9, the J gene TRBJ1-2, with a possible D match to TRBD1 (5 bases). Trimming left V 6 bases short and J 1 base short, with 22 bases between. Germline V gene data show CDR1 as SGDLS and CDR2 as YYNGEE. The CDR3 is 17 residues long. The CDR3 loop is CASTLTGGGDLNYGYTF. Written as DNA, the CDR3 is TGTGCCAGCACTCTAACGGGGGGAGGGGACCTTAACTATGGCTACACCTTC.

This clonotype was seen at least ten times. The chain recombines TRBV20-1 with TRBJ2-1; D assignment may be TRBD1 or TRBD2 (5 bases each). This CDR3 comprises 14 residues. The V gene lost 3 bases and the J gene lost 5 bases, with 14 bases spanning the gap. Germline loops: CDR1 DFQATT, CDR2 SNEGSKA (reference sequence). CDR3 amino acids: CSASRDGLDNEQFF. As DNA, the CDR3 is TGCAGTGCTAGCAGGGACGGGCTAGACAATGAGCAGTTCTTC.

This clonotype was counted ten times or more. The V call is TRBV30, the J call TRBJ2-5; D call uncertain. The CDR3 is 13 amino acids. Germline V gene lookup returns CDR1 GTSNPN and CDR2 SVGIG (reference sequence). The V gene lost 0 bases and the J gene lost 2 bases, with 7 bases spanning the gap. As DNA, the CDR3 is TGTGCCTGGAGTGTAAACGAACAAGAGACCCAGTACTTC. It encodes CAWSVNEQETQYF.

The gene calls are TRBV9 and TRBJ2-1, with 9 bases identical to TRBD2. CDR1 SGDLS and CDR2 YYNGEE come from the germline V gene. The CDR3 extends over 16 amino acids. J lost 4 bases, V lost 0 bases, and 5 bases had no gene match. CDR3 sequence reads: CASSVDSGSGYNEQFF. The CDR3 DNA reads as TGTGCCAGCAGCGTAGATAGCGGGAGTGGGTACAATGAGCAGTTCTTC.

CDR3 amino acids: CASSQARRQAYGYTF. The CDR3 DNA reads as TGCGCCAGCAGCCAAGCCAGACGACAGGCCTATGGCTACACCTTC. The V gene is TRBV4-1, the J gene TRBJ1-2; D might be TRBD1 (6 bases). The CDR3 is 15 residues long. Germline V gene lookup returns CDR1 MGHRA and CDR2 YSYEKL. Trimming stripped 1 base from V and 4 bases from J, with 13 bases between.

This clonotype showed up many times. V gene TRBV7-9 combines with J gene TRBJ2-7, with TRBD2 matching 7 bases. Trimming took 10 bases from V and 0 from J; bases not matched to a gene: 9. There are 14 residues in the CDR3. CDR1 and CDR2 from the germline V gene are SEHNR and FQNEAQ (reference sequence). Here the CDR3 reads CAISLGGSSYEQYF. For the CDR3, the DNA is TGTGCCATCTCGTTGGGAGGGAGCTCCTACGAGCAGTACTTC.